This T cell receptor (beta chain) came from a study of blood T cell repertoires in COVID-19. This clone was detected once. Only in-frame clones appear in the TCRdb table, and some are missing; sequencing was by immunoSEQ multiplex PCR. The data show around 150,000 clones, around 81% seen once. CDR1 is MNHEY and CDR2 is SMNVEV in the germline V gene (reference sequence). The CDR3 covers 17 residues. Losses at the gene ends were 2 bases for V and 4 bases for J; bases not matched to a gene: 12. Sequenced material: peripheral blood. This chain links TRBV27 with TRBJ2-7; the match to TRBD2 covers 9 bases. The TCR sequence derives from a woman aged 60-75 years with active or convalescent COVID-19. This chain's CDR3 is CASSLGREGYVMYEQYF. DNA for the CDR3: TGTGCCAGCAGTTTAGGGCGGGAGGGCTACGTTATGTACGAGCAGTACTTC.